This T cell receptor (beta chain) was documented in a study of T cells in Graves' hyperthyroidism and ophthalmopathy. General observations from the study: Before onset, by a median of approximately 6.2 months, the model predicted ophthalmopathy.

Every diagnosis used clinical symptoms, serum thyroxine and TRAb, thyroid ultrasound and orbital computed tomography. On this clonotype itself: Its antigen is undetermined. The junction differs from germline at one of its ends, possibly a read error.

Per germline, CDR1 SNHLY and CDR2 FYNNEI. The CDR3 consists of 18 residues. Amplified TCR beta CDR3 regions derived from RNA transcripts. The TCR CDR3 was amplified in a first-round RT-PCR using the HTBI primer set. Using its own MiXCR run on the multiplex PCR reads, TCRdb lists one record per CDR3 protein. The table lists almost 600,000 distinct CDR3 sequences, around 42% of them singletons. Sequencing was done on a sample of peripheral blood or thyroid tissue (not recorded which). J is TRBJ1-5 and V is TRBV2, with D perhaps TRBD1 (5 bases). This TCR derives from a woman between 18 and 29 years old with Graves' hyperthyroidism. The CDR3 is CACSADRGGSGGNQPQHF. Here the CDR3 DNA reads TGTGCCTGCAGTGCCGACCGGGGGGGGAGCGGAGGCAATCAGCCCCAGCATTTT.